Each of the 30 T cell receptor beta chains below was sequenced from the same sample in a study of post-analysis software for immune sequencing data. Study results and limitations: Patients had higher frequencies than controls of a handful of TRBV segments, including TRBV5-6, TRBV5-1 and TRBV20-1.

No antigen has been assigned to these receptors. Prepared TCR beta cDNA libraries contained unique molecular identifiers. TCRdb passed the PCR reads through MiXCR, listing each CDR3 protein once. The sample yields more than 500,000 distinct CDR3 sequences, roughly 34% seen once. The sequenced sample consisted of blood. These receptors originate from a girl aged 2-17 years with multiple sclerosis.

The chain has TRBV5-1 and TRBJ2-1; 8 bases agree with TRBD1. CDR3 size: 15 residues. The V gene end was trimmed by 1 base and the J gene end by 8 bases; junction bases not matched to a gene: 8. CDR1 is SGHRS, CDR2 YFSETQ, per germline. Here the CDR3 DNA reads TGCGCCAGCAGCTTGACCCCGACAGGGGCTGATGAGCAGTTCTTC. This sequence encodes CASSLTPTGADEQFF.

About this clonotype itself: The junction differs from germline at one of its ends, possibly a read error. The genes are TRBV2 and TRBJ1-5, with D hard to call. The CDR3 has 15 residues. The germline gives CDR1 SNHLY, CDR2 FYNNEI. The CDR3 DNA reads TGTGCCAGCAGTGAACAAGGGCATAGCGATCAGCCCCAGCATTTT. It translates to CASSEQGHSDQPQHF.

This clonotype was recorded a few times. The genes are TRBV12-3 or TRBV12-4 and TRBJ1-2, with D perhaps matching TRBD1 (5 bases). Deletions cut 0 bases from V and 3 bases from J, with 11 bases between. The CDR3 spans 15 residues. The CDR3 spells CASSLALQVYYGYTF. For the CDR3, the DNA is TGTGCCAGCAGTTTAGCCCTACAGGTTTACTATGGCTACACCTTC.

V is TRBV6-2 or TRBV6-3 and J is TRBJ1-4; D is unresolved. Germline V gives CDR1 MNHEY, CDR2 SVGEGT. V lost 0 bases to trimming and J lost 1 base, with 9 bases between them. The CDR3 spans 16 residues. In nucleotides, the CDR3 is TGTGCCAGCAGTTACTCGCGTACTGGAACTAATGAAAAACTGTTTTTT. This codes for CASSYSRTGTNEKLFF.

This chain connects TRBV20-1 to TRBJ2-3; D gene ambiguous. Germline V CDR1 and CDR2: DFQATT, SNEGSKA (reference sequence). The CDR3 runs 14 residues. With 0 bases removed from V and 8 bases from J, the gap between germline ends came to 15 bases. The CDR3 coding sequence is TGCAGTGCTAGAGAACCCCTAGGCGCAGGTACGCAGTATTTT. It encodes CSAREPLGAGTQYF.

Ten or more counts support this clonotype. The rearrangement links TRBV5-1 to TRBJ2-5, with D unresolved. The CDR3 is 14 residues long. Germline V gene lookup returns CDR1 SGHRS and CDR2 YFSETQ. V lost 4 bases and J 5 bases, leaving 15 bases between the germline ends. The CDR3 DNA is TGCGCCAGCAGCATGCCGGAAGACGTCGAGACCCAGTACTTC. Translation: CASSMPEDVETQYF.

The V gene is TRBV6-5, the J gene TRBJ1-2, with D uncertain. This CDR3 region has 14 residues. Trimming removed 0 bases at V and 1 base at J, with 6 bases between. The germline V gene encodes CDR1 MNHEY and CDR2 SVGAGI. The CDR3 DNA reads as TGTGCCAGCAGTTACTCAACAATTAACTATGGCTACACCTTC. Protein: CASSYSTINYGYTF.

This rearrangement joins TRBV9 to TRBJ2-7, with a weak D call TRBD2 (6 bases). Between the trimmed V and J ends, which lost 2 bases and 6 bases, there was a span of 12 bases. CDR1 is SGDLS and CDR2 is YYNGEE in the germline V gene. The CDR3 consists of 13 residues. CDR3 protein: CASSVEPGGEQYF. Written as DNA, the CDR3 is TGTGCCAGCAGCGTCGAGCCCGGGGGCGAGCAGTACTTC.

This sequence joins TRBV6-5 and TRBJ1-1; no firm D call. The CDR3 is 13 amino acids. Germline V CDR1 and CDR2: MNHEY, SVGAGI. V was shortened by 11 bases and J by 4 bases, with 17 bases between the two germline ends. In nucleotides, the CDR3 is TGTGCCGTTATAAGGACCTTATCCACTGAAGCTTTCTTT. The encoded protein is CAVIRTLSTEAFF.

This clonotype was counted a few times. The chain recombines TRBV10-3 with TRBJ2-7; TRBD2 matches 10 bases. The J segment lost 0 bases and the V segment lost 6 bases, leaving 8 bases of the junction unmatched. The CDR3 loop spans 16 amino acids. In germline, CDR1 is ENHRY, CDR2 SYGVKD. DNA of the CDR3: TGTGCCATCAGCGCTGGAGCGGGGGGGAGCTCCTACGAGCAGTACTTC. Amino acid sequence: CAISAGAGGSSYEQYF.

This sequence joins TRBV9 and TRBJ2-3; D gene uncertain. The germline gives CDR1 SGDLS, CDR2 YYNGEE. The CDR3 is 13 amino acids. Trimming pared 4 bases from V and 6 bases from J, leaving 12 bases between. In DNA form, the CDR3 reads TGTGCCAGCAGCCCGACCCCCAGGGATACGCAGTATTTT. This gives the protein CASSPTPRDTQYF.

This chain connects TRBV7-9 to TRBJ1-5; D remains ambiguous. The germline V and J ends were trimmed by 5 bases and 0 bases, with 11 bases remaining between them. The CDR3 contains 15 residues. Germline CDR1 reads SEHNR; CDR2 reads FQNEAQ (reference sequence). CDR3: CASSADGYSNQPQHF. CDR3 DNA: TGTGCCAGCAGCGCGGACGGGTATAGCAATCAGCCCCAGCATTTT.

This chain links TRBV20-1 with TRBJ1-4, with 10 nucleotides matching TRBD1. This CDR3 has 14 residues. Trimming at V came to 5 bases and at J to 3 bases, leaving 3 bases not matched to a gene. Looked up from germline, CDR1 is DFQATT and CDR2 is SNEGSKA (reference sequence). The CDR3 loop is CSAVDRGSNEKLFF. The CDR3 nucleotides read TGCAGTGCTGTGGACAGGGGGTCTAATGAAAAACTGTTTTTT.

The chain employs TRBV6-1 and TRBJ2-7; 11 bases are shared with TRBD1. There are 13 residues in the CDR3. Germline CDR1 is MNHNS and CDR2 is SASEGT. V lost 4 bases to trimming and J lost 6 bases; unmatched junction nucleotides: 2. DNA for the CDR3: TGTGCCAGCAGTGTGGACAGGGGGCTCGAGCAGTACTTC. Encoded protein: CASSVDRGLEQYF.

The chain is built from TRBV12-3 or TRBV12-4 and TRBJ1-1; 12 bases agree with TRBD1. The CDR3 is 20 residues long. V shed 7 bases and J 5 bases; nucleotides not matched to a gene: 23. This CDR3 is CASTRLLGQGAIRGRTEAFF. The CDR3 region has the DNA TGTGCCAGCACCCGGCTCTTGGGACAGGGGGCGATTAGAGGTCGGACTGAAGCTTTCTTT.

The chain is built from TRBV12-5 and TRBJ2-7; no firm D call. The DNA matches TRBJ2-5 better at its end, which makes the J call doubtful. The CDR3 length is 13 residues. Germline CDR1 LGHNT, CDR2 FRNRAP. Written as DNA, the CDR3 is TGTGCTAGTGGTTTGCACCCCGCAGAGACCCAGTACTTC. Its translation: CASGLHPAETQYF.

This clonotype has more than one count but fewer than ten. The J gene is TRBJ2-1, the V gene TRBV20-1; D unresolved. Deletions cut 0 bases from V and 8 bases from J, with 14 bases between. This CDR3 comprises 14 residues. Germline values: CDR1 DFQATT, CDR2 SNEGSKA (reference sequence). The DNA of the CDR3 is TGCAGTGCTAGAGACCCCTCAAGGGTCGATGAGCAGTTCTTC. Its protein product is CSARDPSRVDEQFF.

The chain carries TRBV20-1 and TRBJ2-5, with D maybe TRBD1 (5 bases). The end of the DNA is better explained by TRBJ2-7, so the J call may be wrong. Germline V gene lookup returns CDR1 DFQATT and CDR2 SNEGSKA (reference sequence). The CDR3 has 13 amino acids. CDR3 loop: CSAQRDRLYEQYF. The CDR3 DNA reads as TGCAGTGCCCAGCGAGACAGACTCTACGAGCAGTACTTC.

As to this clonotype: This may arise from a read error, as a much more abundant clone is one base away. The chain employs TRBV7-9 and TRBJ2-3; 7 bases agree with TRBD1. With 5 bases clipped from V and 1 base from J, the junction kept 12 bases outside the gene matches. The CDR3 consists of 17 residues. Germline CDR1 is SEHNR and CDR2 is FQNEAQ (reference sequence). The CDR3 region is CASSGWGQCGGTDTQYF. The CDR3 DNA reads TGTGCCAGCAGCGGATGGGGACAGTGCGGTGGCACAGATACGCAGTATTTT.

Only a few counts were recorded for this clonotype. The rearrangement links TRBV7-2 to TRBJ2-5; no firm D call. Per the germline V gene, CDR1 is SGHTA and CDR2 is FQGNSA. The CDR3 is 15 residues long. V lost 0 bases, J lost 4 bases, and 12 bases lay in between. This CDR3 reads CASSLAGIGVETQYF. In DNA, the CDR3 is TGTGCCAGCAGCTTAGCGGGGATTGGGGTAGAGACCCAGTACTTC.

A word on this clonotype: Mismatch with germline at one junction end may stem from a read error. The rearrangement uses TRBV11-2 and TRBJ2-4; D call uncertain. The CDR3 length is 14 residues. Germline V CDR1 and CDR2: SGHAT, FQNNGV. The CDR3 reads CASRLRPNTYEQDF. CDR3 sequence (DNA): TGTGCCAGCAGGCTACGCCCCAATACTTACGAGCAGGACTTC.

This clonotype has a count of ten or more. The V gene is TRBV10-1, the J gene TRBJ2-5, with D possibly matching TRBD2 (5 bases). The CDR3 runs to 13 residues. V lost 0 bases, J lost 4 bases, and 6 bases lay in between. CDR1 and CDR2 from the germline V gene are WNHNN and SYGVQD (reference sequence). The CDR3 DNA follows: TGCGCCAGCAGTGAGTCGGGAGTAGAGACCCAGTACTTC. Protein sequence: CASSESGVETQYF.

This clonotype was seen ten or more times. The CDR3 sequence is CSALGTGTVETQYF. The CDR3 coding sequence is TGCAGTGCTCTGGGGACAGGGACAGTAGAGACCCAGTACTTC. The J gene is TRBJ2-5, the V gene TRBV20-1; 9 positions agree with TRBD1. The ends lost 5 bases at V and 4 bases at J; junction bases unmatched: 8. This CDR3 spans 14 amino acids. Germline assignment: CDR1 DFQATT and CDR2 SNEGSKA (reference sequence).

This chain uses TRBV9 with TRBJ2-3; 9 nucleotides align to TRBD2. The CDR3 covers 14 residues. CDR1 and CDR2 from the germline V gene are SGDLS and YYNGEE. V lost 6 bases, J lost 4 bases, and 6 bases stayed unmatched. CDR3 nucleotides: TGTGCCAGCACGGCGGGGGGGCTGGCAGATACGCAGTATTTT. Its protein product is CASTAGGLADTQYF.

Worth noting for this clonotype: At one end the junction does not follow the germline gene, possibly because of a read error. V is TRBV5-1 and J is TRBJ2-3, with 8 bases aligning to TRBD2. Germline loops: CDR1 SGHRS, CDR2 YFSETQ. CDR3 length: 14 amino acids. The CDR3 is CSSSFGREGDTQYF. The CDR3 DNA reads as TGCTCCAGCAGCTTCGGCCGGGAGGGAGATACGCAGTATTTT.

The chain links TRBV3-1 to TRBJ2-5, with TRBD1 matching 7 bases. J gave up 5 bases and V 6 bases, and 6 bases lay outside the gene matches. This CDR3 comprises 13 residues. Germline-derived CDR1 and CDR2 are LGHDT and YNNKEL (reference sequence). Written as DNA, the CDR3 is TGTGCCAGCAGACGACAGGGCGCGGAGACCCAGTACTTC. It translates to CASRRQGAETQYF.

This chain joins TRBV6-5 and TRBJ1-1, with a possible D match to TRBD1 (5 bases). V was cut by 8 bases and J by 8 bases, with 12 bases left in between. Germline V gene lookup returns CDR1 MNHEY and CDR2 SVGAGI. CDR3 length equals 11 residues. CDR3 sequence (DNA): TGTGCCAGCGTATCGGGGGGAGAAGCTTTCTTT. Protein product: CASVSGGEAFF.

CDR3: CASTRGAANTEAFF. CDR3 sequence (DNA): TGTGCCAGCACCCGAGGGGCAGCAAACACTGAAGCTTTCTTT. The chain uses TRBV6-1 and TRBJ1-1, with a tentative D call TRBD1 (5 bases). Trimming stripped 7 bases from V and 2 bases from J, with 14 bases between. Germline assignment: CDR1 MNHNS and CDR2 SASEGT. The CDR3 is 14 amino acids.

The chain has TRBV27 and TRBJ1-2; 7 bases match TRBD1. CDR3 length: 14 amino acids. From germline, CDR1 is MNHEY and CDR2 SMNVEV (reference sequence). V trimming: 5 bases; J trimming: 7 bases; junction bases outside the gene matches: 10. DNA of the CDR3: TGTGCCAGCAGTCCGGACAGGACTTGGGGTGGCTACACCTTC. It encodes CASSPDRTWGGYTF.

In this sample, this clonotype turned up many times. The V call is TRBV5-1, the J call TRBJ2-7; 9 positions agree with TRBD1. Germline V gene lookup returns CDR1 SGHRS and CDR2 YFSETQ. The length of the CDR3 is 14 residues. The trim removed 8 bases at V and 1 base at J, leaving 7 bases unmatched. The CDR3 loop reads CASQDRGGSYEQYF. Written as DNA, the CDR3 is TGCGCCAGTCAGGACAGGGGTGGTTCCTACGAGCAGTACTTC.